Presented here are 30 T cell receptor beta chains from one specimen sequenced in a study of lymphopenia after photon versus proton radiotherapy. Only in-frame clones appear in the TCRdb table, and some are missing; sequencing was by immunoSEQ multiplex PCR. The sample has some 38,000 clones, about 90% seen once. Sequencing used peripheral blood, obtained from a patient treated with photon-based radiotherapy. The receptors shown here come from a man between 60 and 75 years old with cholangiocarcinoma.

The chain is built from TRBV18 and TRBJ2-7; maybe TRBD1 (6 bases). The CDR3 has 17 amino acids. Germline values: CDR1 KGHSH, CDR2 LQKENI. The V and J ends lost 2 bases and 0 bases respectively, with 17 bases between them. This CDR3 reads CASSPMGATRSSYEQYF. CDR3 in DNA: TGTGCCAGCTCACCAATGGGGGCGACACGATCCTCCTACGAGCAGTACTTC.

This chain uses TRBV11-3 with TRBJ2-5, with 7 bases fitting TRBD2. The germline V gene encodes CDR1 SGHNT and CDR2 YENEEA. The CDR3 has 14 residues. Trimming took 4 bases from V and 2 from J; bases not matched to a gene: 4. In nucleotides, the CDR3 is TGTGCCAGCAGCTCCCCGGGGGGACAAGAGACCCAGTACTTC. This codes for CASSSPGGQETQYF.

V is TRBV28 and J is TRBJ1-5; 7 bases agree with TRBD1. The trim removed 5 bases at V and 6 bases at J, leaving 16 bases unmatched. Germline V lookup: CDR1 MDHEN, CDR2 SYDVKM. This CDR3 region has 17 residues. As DNA, the CDR3 is TGTGCCAGCAGTCTGGAGAGTTTTGGAGGGGGCTTTCAGCCCCAGCATTTT. It codes for CASSLESFGGGFQPQHF.

The V and J genes are TRBV28 and TRBJ2-1; the D is unclear. Trimming cost V 2 bases and J 6 bases, with 14 bases left between them. Germline loops: CDR1 MDHEN, CDR2 SYDVKM. The CDR3 runs 15 residues. This CDR3 is CASSLGVAGINEQFF. CDR3 DNA sequence: TGTGCCAGCAGTTTAGGGGTGGCTGGCATCAATGAGCAGTTCTTC.

The CDR3 reads CASSVDTDTQYF. The CDR3 DNA sequence: TGTGCCAGCAGTGTTGACACAGATACGCAGTATTTT. The chain uses TRBV2 and TRBJ2-3; D not resolved. Germline V gene sequence: CDR1 SNHLY, CDR2 FYNNEI. This CDR3 has 12 amino acids. The V end lost 4 bases, the J end lost 2 bases, and 4 bases lay between the germline ends.

The CDR3 sequence is CASSLELNTEAFF. The CDR3 DNA reads as TGTGCCAGCAGCTTAGAGTTGAACACTGAAGCTTTCTTT. The rearrangement joins TRBV11-1 to TRBJ1-1, with D hard to call. Germline lookup yields CDR1 SGHAT and CDR2 FQDESV (reference sequence). Deletions cut 1 base from V and 0 bases from J, with 3 bases between. This CDR3 is built from 13 residues.

The V gene is TRBV19, the J gene TRBJ1-3, with D uncertain. CDR1 is LNHDA and CDR2 is SQIVND in the germline V gene (reference sequence). Trimming left V 5 bases short and J 0 bases short, with 8 bases between. The CDR3 sequence is 14 residues long. CDR3 DNA sequence: TGTGCCAGTAGTGGGCGGATCTCTGGAAACACCATATATTTT. Translating gives CASSGRISGNTIYF. Drawing the rest from reference TRBV19 and TRBJ1-3, the complete variable domain is DGGITQSPKYLFRKEGQNVTLSCEQNLNHDAMYWYRQDPGQGLRLIYYSQIVNDFQKGDIAEGYSVSREKKESFPLTVTSAQKNPTAFYLCASSGRISGNTIYFGEGSWLTVV.

V and J are TRBV5-6 and TRBJ1-5, with TRBD1 matching 8 bases. There are 15 residues in the CDR3. J gave up 6 bases and V 3 bases, and 8 bases lay outside the gene matches. CDR1 is SGHDT, CDR2 YYEEEE, per germline. In nucleotides, the CDR3 is TGTGCCAGCAGCTCTTTAGGACAGGGAAGTCAGCCCCAGCATTTT. This translates into CASSSLGQGSQPQHF.

The genes are TRBV10-3 and TRBJ2-3, with 10 bases matching TRBD2. V was clipped by 4 bases and J by 3 bases; unmatched bases: 4. The CDR3 extends over 15 amino acids. CDR1 and CDR2 from the germline V gene are ENHRY and SYGVKD. Here the CDR3 reads CAISGLAGVTDTQYF. The CDR3 DNA follows: TGTGCCATCAGTGGTCTAGCGGGAGTAACAGATACGCAGTATTTT.

CDR3: CASSESQDGYEQYF. DNA of the CDR3: TGTGCCAGCAGTGAGAGCCAGGACGGTTACGAGCAGTACTTC. The chain couples TRBV2 to TRBJ2-7; D is ambiguous. The CDR3 loop spans 14 amino acids. In germline, CDR1 is SNHLY, CDR2 FYNNEI. Trimming cost V 3 bases and J 4 bases, with 13 bases left between them.

This clone is a singleton in its sample. The rearrangement links TRBV11-2 to TRBJ2-5, with unresolved D. Germline assignment: CDR1 SGHAT and CDR2 FQNNGV. V was pared by 5 bases and J by 0 bases, with 13 bases between. The CDR3 sequence is 15 residues long. CDR3 bases: TGTGCCAGCAGCGTAGGCATCGGCTACCAAGAGACCCAGTACTTC. Its protein is CASSVGIGYQETQYF.

This chain links TRBV6-5 with TRBJ2-5; TRBD1 aligns across 7 bases. The junction had 11 bases not matched to a gene; V was cut back by 5 bases and J by 5 bases. This CDR3 contains 15 residues. Looked up from germline, CDR1 is MNHEY and CDR2 is SVGAGI. CDR3 nucleotides: TGTGCCAGCAGTAAAAACAGGGGTGTAGGGGAGACCCAGTACTTC. It is translated as CASSKNRGVGETQYF.

The chain links TRBV2 to TRBJ2-3; 8 bases fit TRBD2. The V gene end was trimmed by 6 bases and the J gene end by 4 bases; junction bases not matched to a gene: 9. The CDR3 has 15 amino acids. CDR1 and CDR2 from the germline V gene are SNHLY and FYNNEI. The CDR3 nucleotides are TGTGCCAGCAGGCCATCGGTGCGGGGGGCAGATACGCAGTATTTT. This encodes CASRPSVRGADTQYF.

This chain joins TRBV28 and TRBJ2-7; TRBD1 matches 7 bases. The junction had 7 bases not matched to a gene; V was cut back by 5 bases and J by 3 bases. The CDR3 has 14 residues. Germline values: CDR1 MDHEN, CDR2 SYDVKM. CDR3 in amino acids: CASSPGTANYEQYF. CDR3 DNA: TGTGCCAGCAGTCCCGGGACAGCGAACTACGAGCAGTACTTC.

The chain's CDR3 is CASMRGANEKLFF. The CDR3 DNA is TGTGCCAGTATGAGGGGCGCGAATGAAAAACTGTTTTTT. The V gene is TRBV19, the J gene TRBJ1-4; tentative D call: TRBD1 (5 bases). CDR1 is LNHDA and CDR2 is SQIVND in the germline V gene (reference sequence). V was pared by 7 bases and J by 5 bases, with 11 bases between. This CDR3 contains 13 residues.

The CDR3 DNA sequence: TGTGCCAGCACATCGTCTCGGGGGGGCTTTGACTACAATGAGCAGTTCTTC. Encoded protein: CASTSSRGGFDYNEQFF. This chain joins TRBV27 and TRBJ2-1; TRBD2 agrees at 8 bases. The V and J ends lost 7 bases and 3 bases, in that order; junction bases with no gene match: 14. The V gene's germline CDR1 is MNHEY and CDR2 SMNVEV (reference sequence). The CDR3 is 17 amino acids.

The chain is built from TRBV6-5 and TRBJ2-7; D unresolved. CDR1 and CDR2 from the germline V gene are MNHEY and SVGAGI. This CDR3 is built from 15 residues. Trimming removed 0 bases at V and 2 bases at J, with 11 bases between. CDR3 amino acids: CASSYSILPPYEQYF. CDR3 nucleotides: TGTGCCAGCAGTTACTCGATTCTACCCCCCTACGAGCAGTACTTC.

The chain is built from TRBV7-9 and TRBJ2-7; D unclear. Germline V gene data show CDR1 as SEHNR and CDR2 as FQNEAQ (reference sequence). The ends were cut back, 0 bases at V and 2 bases at J, with 5 bases in the middle. CDR3 length equals 13 residues. The chain's CDR3 is CASSLAGTYEQYF. The CDR3 coding sequence is TGTGCCAGCAGCTTAGCGGGGACCTACGAGCAGTACTTC.

This chain joins TRBV11-2 and TRBJ2-1; 7 bases match TRBD1. The CDR3 loop spans 15 amino acids. V shed 4 bases and J 0 bases; nucleotides not matched to a gene: 3. Germline V gives CDR1 SGHAT, CDR2 FQNNGV. CDR3 protein: CASSSWDSSYNEQFF. The CDR3 bases are TGTGCCAGCAGCTCCTGGGACAGCTCCTACAATGAGCAGTTCTTC.

The V call is TRBV11-1, the J call TRBJ1-2; D is undetermined. This CDR3 has 13 residues. The V end lost 6 bases, the J end lost 5 bases, and 13 bases lay between the germline ends. CDR1 and CDR2 from the germline V gene are SGHAT and FQDESV (reference sequence). CDR3 in amino acids: CASSYITQYGYTF. The DNA of the CDR3 is TGTGCCAGCAGTTATATAACCCAGTATGGCTACACCTTC.

The chain uses TRBV28 and TRBJ2-7; 8 bases line up with TRBD1. The trim removed 2 bases at V and 4 bases at J, leaving 4 bases unmatched. CDR3 length: 14 amino acids. Germline loops: CDR1 MDHEN, CDR2 SYDVKM. The CDR3 DNA sequence: TGTGCCAGCAGTTTACCTCGACAGGGGTACGAGCAGTACTTC. It translates to CASSLPRQGYEQYF.

This chain links TRBV4-1 with TRBJ2-7, with 9 positions matching TRBD2. CDR3 size: 17 residues. Germline V gene data show CDR1 as MGHRA and CDR2 as YSYEKL. The V segment lost 0 bases and the J segment 3 bases; nucleotides outside the gene matches: 9. The CDR3 sequence: CASSQEPGGLADYEQYF. CDR3 coding DNA: TGCGCCAGCAGCCAAGAACCGGGGGGACTAGCAGACTACGAGCAGTACTTC.

The rearrangement uses TRBV5-4 and TRBJ2-3; TRBD2 is a possible D gene (6 bases). CDR1 and CDR2 (germline): SGHNT, YYREEE (reference sequence). The CDR3 contains 15 residues. Trimming took off 1 base at V and 0 bases at J, with 9 bases between the two ends. The CDR3 loop is CASSLRLESTDTQYF. Written as DNA, the CDR3 is TGTGCCAGCAGCTTGAGACTAGAAAGCACAGATACGCAGTATTTT.

The genes are TRBV20-1 and TRBJ2-7; no reliable D call. Germline-derived CDR1 and CDR2 are DFQATT and SNEGSKA (reference sequence). V was clipped by 3 bases and J by 4 bases, with 7 bases between them. The CDR3 has 11 residues. Written as DNA, the CDR3 is TGCAGTGCTAGTATGGGTTACGAGCAGTACTTC. It encodes CSASMGYEQYF.

The chain couples TRBV9 to TRBJ2-3; tentative D call: TRBD1 (6 bases). This CDR3 comprises 14 residues. V lost 3 bases and J 0 bases, leaving 8 bases between the germline ends. Per the germline V gene, CDR1 is SGDLS and CDR2 is YYNGEE. DNA of the CDR3: TGTGCCAGCAGCGGACAGGACAGCACAGATACGCAGTATTTT. Its protein product is CASSGQDSTDTQYF.

This clone was detected once. The chain is built from TRBV11-2 and TRBJ1-5; D not resolved. The V gene's germline CDR1 is SGHAT and CDR2 FQNNGV. The CDR3 totals 13 residues. V lost 2 bases, J lost 13 bases, and 15 bases lay in between. The CDR3 here is CASSLRESVQQHF. The CDR3 DNA sequence: TGTGCCAGCAGCTTACGGGAGTCAGTCCAGCAGCATTTT. Full variable domain (outside the CDR3, taken from reference TRBV11-2 and TRBJ1-5): EAGVAQSPRYKIIEKRQSVAFWCNPISGHATLYWYQQILGQGPKLLIQFQNNGVVDDSQLPKDRFSAERLKGVDSTLKIQPAKLEDSAVYLCASSLRESVQQHFGDGTRLSIL.

Remarks on this clone: No DNA is shown, since the ends of the CDR3 on it are uncertain; the CDR3 is the one TCRdb lists. This rearrangement joins TRBV11-3 to TRBJ2-2. The CDR3 length is 17 residues, termini included. Germline-derived CDR1 and CDR2 are SGHNT and YENEEA. CDR3 residues: CASSLVFGPGQAGELFF.

The V and J genes are TRBV29-1 and TRBJ2-1; 8 nucleotides align to TRBD2. From germline, CDR1 is SQVTM and CDR2 ANQGSEA. Unmatched junction bases numbered 7, after V lost 6 bases and J lost 3 bases. The CDR3 sequence is 14 residues long. As DNA, the CDR3 is TGCAGCGTGGCCGGACTAGCCTTCTACAATGAGCAGTTCTTC. It is translated as CSVAGLAFYNEQFF.

The chain has TRBV5-1 and TRBJ2-7; 9 bases line up with TRBD1. Per germline, CDR1 SGHRS and CDR2 YFSETQ. This CDR3 is built from 14 residues. Germline trimming cut 10 bases from V and 6 bases from J; bases unmatched to any gene: 14. The CDR3 DNA reads TGCGCCTCCGAGTCCGGGACAGGGCCCCTCGAGCAGTACTTC. It translates to CASESGTGPLEQYF.

This sequence joins TRBV4-1 and TRBJ1-6; maybe TRBD1 (5 bases). CDR3 length: 15 residues. V lost 0 bases, J lost 7 bases, and 10 bases lay in between. Germline V gene data show CDR1 as MGHRA and CDR2 as YSYEKL. CDR3 amino acids: CASSQEVRDNSPLHF. CDR3 sequence (DNA): TGCGCCAGCAGCCAAGAGGTCAGGGACAATTCACCCCTCCACTTT.